This entry is about one T cell receptor (beta chain). Its antigen is currently unknown. V gave up 6 bases and J gave up 5 bases, with 17 bases separating them. Looked up from germline, CDR1 is MNHEY and CDR2 is SMNVEV (reference sequence). The CDR3 has 14 amino acids. Sequencing was performed with immunoSEQ multiplex PCR; in TCRdb, only in-frame clones are kept and a portion is missing. The sample lists about 75,000 clones; roughly 86% were seen once. The entry originates in a study of OX40 agonist ivuxolimab in advanced cancers. Study context: Patients were given ivuxolimab, an antibody that agonizes OX40 (CD134). Points from the study as a whole: Several nonresponders also turned out to have low normalized T-cell clonal expansion. It was not determined which antigens were specifically recognized by the peripheral T cells that had undergone clonal expansion.

At baseline, cycle 4 day 1, and cycle 7 day 1, blood was sampled. This specimen was CD4+ or CD8+ T cells sorted from blood, taken in a trial of the OX40 agonist ivuxolimab. This sequence joins TRBV27 and TRBJ2-7; no clear D. This receptor was taken from an adult with an advanced solid tumor such as melanoma, head and neck, liver or kidney cancer. CDR3: CASSLTRLFHEQYF. DNA for the CDR3: TGTGCCAGCAGCTTAACTCGACTGTTTCACGAGCAGTACTTC.